This record looks at one T cell receptor beta chain sequence and its context. The authors' processing: The assay estimated nucleated cells by amplifying reference gene primers. This table comes from immunoSEQ multiplex PCR, and its TCRdb copy is limited to in-frame clones, with some not included. Clone size and the V and J calls come from that table; the DNA yielded D and trimming. The profile shows 80,000 or so clones, roughly 80% of them singletons. The record originates from a study of blood T cell repertoires in COVID-19. Study-wide background: Material from acute and convalescent COVID-19 was sourced from the United States, Italy and Spain. The cDNA or gDNA used as material had been derived from T cells, B-cell-depleted T cells, or PBMCs.

CDR1 KGHSH and CDR2 LQKENI come from the germline V gene. Trimming removed 0 bases at V and 6 bases at J, with 9 bases between. This CDR3 region has 14 residues. The clonotype originates from a woman in her seventies with acute or convalescent COVID-19. The sequenced sample was peripheral blood. The V gene is TRBV18, the J gene TRBJ2-1; D might be TRBD1 (5 bases). The CDR3 sequence is CASSPPAGPNEQFF. In DNA, the CDR3 is TGTGCCAGCTCACCACCAGCAGGGCCCAATGAGCAGTTCTTC. The full variable domain, its missing parts supplied by reference TRBV18 and TRBJ2-1, is NAGVMQNPRHLVRRRGQEARLRCSPMKGHSHVYWYRQLPEEGLKFMVYLQKENIIDESGMPKERFSAEFPKEGPSILRIQQVVRGDSAAYFCASSPPAGPNEQFFGPGTRLTVL.